This T cell receptor (beta chain) was profiled in a study of patients and donors after allogeneic stem cell transplantation. A single record per CDR3 protein comes from TCRdb applying MiXCR to the RT-PCR reads. Found here are roughly 940,000 distinct CDR3 sequences, about 20% of them singletons; the top ten hold about 6%. Germline V lookup: CDR1 SGHAT, CDR2 FQNNGV. V was cut by 5 bases and J by 7 bases, with 17 bases left in between. This CDR3 is built from 14 residues. This clonotype appeared a few times. The sequenced material came from blood, either unsorted or a sorted T cell fraction (not recorded which). The sequence came from a human donor who was either an allogeneic HSCT recipient or a stem cell or donor lymphocyte infusion donor (not recorded which). It is not recorded whose cells these are; they may come from a transplant donor. The chain employs TRBV11-2 and TRBJ1-2; D unresolved. The CDR3 sequence is CASSPQVHSTGYTF. The CDR3 nucleotides are TGTGCCAGCAGCCCTCAGGTGCATTCCACTGGCTACACCTTC.